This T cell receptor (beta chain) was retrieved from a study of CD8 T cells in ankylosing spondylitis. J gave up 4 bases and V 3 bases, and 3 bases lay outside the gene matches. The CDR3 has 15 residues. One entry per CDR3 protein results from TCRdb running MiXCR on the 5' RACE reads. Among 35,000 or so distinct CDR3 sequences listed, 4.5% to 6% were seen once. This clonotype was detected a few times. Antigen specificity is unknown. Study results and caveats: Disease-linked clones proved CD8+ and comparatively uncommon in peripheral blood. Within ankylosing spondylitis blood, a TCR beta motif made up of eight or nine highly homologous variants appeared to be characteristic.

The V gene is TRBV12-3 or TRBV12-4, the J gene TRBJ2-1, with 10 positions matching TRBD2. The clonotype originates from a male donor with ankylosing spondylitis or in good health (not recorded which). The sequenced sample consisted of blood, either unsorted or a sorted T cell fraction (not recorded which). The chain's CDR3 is CASSFGLAVYNEQFF. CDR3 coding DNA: TGTGCCAGCAGTTTCGGACTAGCGGTTTACAATGAGCAGTTCTTC.